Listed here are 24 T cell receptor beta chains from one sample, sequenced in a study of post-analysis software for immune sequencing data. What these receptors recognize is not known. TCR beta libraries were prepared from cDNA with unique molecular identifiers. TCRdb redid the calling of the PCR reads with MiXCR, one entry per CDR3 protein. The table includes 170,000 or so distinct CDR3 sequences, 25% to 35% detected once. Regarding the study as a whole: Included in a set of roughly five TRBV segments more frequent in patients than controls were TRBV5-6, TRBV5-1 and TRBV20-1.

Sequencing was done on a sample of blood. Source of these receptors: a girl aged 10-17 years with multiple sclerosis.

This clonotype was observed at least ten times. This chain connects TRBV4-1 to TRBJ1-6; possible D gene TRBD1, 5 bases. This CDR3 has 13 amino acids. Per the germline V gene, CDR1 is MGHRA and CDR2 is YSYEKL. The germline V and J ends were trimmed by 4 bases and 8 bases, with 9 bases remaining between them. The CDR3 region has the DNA TGCGCCAGCAGCCCAGTGGGGGATTCACCCCTCCACTTT. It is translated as CASSPVGDSPLHF.

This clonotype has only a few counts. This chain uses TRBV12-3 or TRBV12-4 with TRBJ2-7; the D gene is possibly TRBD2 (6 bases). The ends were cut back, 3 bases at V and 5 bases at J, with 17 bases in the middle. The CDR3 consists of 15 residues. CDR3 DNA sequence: TGTGCCAGCAGTTTCGGTCTGGGAGCGGGCAACGAGCAGTACTTC. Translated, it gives CASSFGLGAGNEQYF.

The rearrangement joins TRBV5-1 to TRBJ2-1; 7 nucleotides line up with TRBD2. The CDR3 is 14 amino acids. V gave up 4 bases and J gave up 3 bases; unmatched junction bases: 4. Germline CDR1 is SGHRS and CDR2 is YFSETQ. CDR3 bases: TGCGCCAGCAGCCTAGGACTAGACTACAATGAGCAGTTCTTC. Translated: CASSLGLDYNEQFF.

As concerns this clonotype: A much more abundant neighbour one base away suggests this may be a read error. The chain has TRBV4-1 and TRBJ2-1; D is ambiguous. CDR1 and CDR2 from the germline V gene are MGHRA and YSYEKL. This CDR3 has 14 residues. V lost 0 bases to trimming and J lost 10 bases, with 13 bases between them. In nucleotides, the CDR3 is TGCGCCAGCAGCCAAGACACGGGCTCCTACGAGCAGTTCTTC. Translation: CASSQDTGSYEQFF.

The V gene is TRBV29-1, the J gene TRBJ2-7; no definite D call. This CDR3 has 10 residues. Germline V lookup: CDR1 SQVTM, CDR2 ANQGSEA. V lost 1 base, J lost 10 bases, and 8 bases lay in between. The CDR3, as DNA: TGCAGCGTTGAAGTCGGGTCCCAGTACTTC. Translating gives CSVEVGSQYF.

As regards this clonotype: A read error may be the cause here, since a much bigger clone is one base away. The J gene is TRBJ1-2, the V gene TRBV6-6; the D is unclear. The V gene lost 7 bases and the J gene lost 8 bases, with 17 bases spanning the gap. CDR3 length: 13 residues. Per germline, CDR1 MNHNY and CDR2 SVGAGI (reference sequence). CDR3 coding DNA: TGTGCCAGCACTTCGGCTAATCTCGGGGGCTACACCTTC. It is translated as CASTSANLGGYTF.

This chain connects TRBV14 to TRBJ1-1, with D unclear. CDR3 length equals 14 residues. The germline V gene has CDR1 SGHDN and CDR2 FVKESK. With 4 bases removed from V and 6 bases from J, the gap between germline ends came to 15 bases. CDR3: CASSLRPFAAEAFF. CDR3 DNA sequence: TGTGCCAGCAGCCTGCGGCCGTTCGCCGCTGAAGCTTTCTTT.

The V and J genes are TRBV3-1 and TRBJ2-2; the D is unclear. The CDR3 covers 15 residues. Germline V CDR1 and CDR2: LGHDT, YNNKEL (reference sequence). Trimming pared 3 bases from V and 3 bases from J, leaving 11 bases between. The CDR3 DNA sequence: TGTGCCAGCAGCCATCGAGGTGCCGACACCGGGGAGCTGTTTTTT. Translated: CASSHRGADTGELFF.

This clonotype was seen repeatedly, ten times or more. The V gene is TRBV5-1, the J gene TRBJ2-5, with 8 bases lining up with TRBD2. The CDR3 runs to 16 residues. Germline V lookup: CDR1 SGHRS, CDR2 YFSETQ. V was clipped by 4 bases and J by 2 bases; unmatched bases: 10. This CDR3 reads CASSPPASGLQETQYF. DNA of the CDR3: TGCGCCAGCAGCCCACCGGCTAGCGGGTTACAAGAGACCCAGTACTTC.

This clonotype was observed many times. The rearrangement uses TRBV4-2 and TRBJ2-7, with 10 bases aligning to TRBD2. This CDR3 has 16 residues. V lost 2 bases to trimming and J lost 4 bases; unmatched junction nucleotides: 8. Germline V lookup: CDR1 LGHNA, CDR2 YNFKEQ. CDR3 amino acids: CASSQSSPAGGYEQYF. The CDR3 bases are TGTGCCAGCAGCCAAAGTTCCCCAGCGGGAGGGTACGAGCAGTACTTC.

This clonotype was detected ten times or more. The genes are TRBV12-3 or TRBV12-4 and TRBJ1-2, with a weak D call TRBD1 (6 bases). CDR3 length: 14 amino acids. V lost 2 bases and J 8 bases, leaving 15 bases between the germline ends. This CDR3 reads CASSLQGKMGGYTF. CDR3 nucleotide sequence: TGTGCCAGCAGTTTACAGGGGAAAATGGGGGGCTACACCTTC.

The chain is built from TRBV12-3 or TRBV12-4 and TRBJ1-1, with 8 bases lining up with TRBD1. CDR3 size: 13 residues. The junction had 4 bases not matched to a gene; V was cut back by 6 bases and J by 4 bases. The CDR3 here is CASRGTGATEAFF. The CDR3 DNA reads TGTGCCAGCAGAGGGACAGGAGCCACTGAAGCTTTCTTT.

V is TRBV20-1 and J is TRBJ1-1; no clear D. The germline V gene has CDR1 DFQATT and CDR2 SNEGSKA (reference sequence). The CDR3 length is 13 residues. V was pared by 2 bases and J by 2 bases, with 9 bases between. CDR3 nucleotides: TGCAGTGCTAGACCCTGGGGTAACACTGAAGCTTTCTTT. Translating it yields CSARPWGNTEAFF.

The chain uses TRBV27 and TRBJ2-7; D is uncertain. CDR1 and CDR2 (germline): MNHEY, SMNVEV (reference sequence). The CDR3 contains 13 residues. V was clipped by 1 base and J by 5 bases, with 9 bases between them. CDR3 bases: TGTGCCAGCAGTTTATTAAGACGGGACGAGCAGTACTTC. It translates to CASSLLRRDEQYF.

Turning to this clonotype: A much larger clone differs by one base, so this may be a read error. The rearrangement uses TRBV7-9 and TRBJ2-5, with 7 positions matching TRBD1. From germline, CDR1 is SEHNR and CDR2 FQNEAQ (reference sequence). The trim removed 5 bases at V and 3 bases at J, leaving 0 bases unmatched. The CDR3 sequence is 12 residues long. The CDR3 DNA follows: TGTGCCAGCAGCGGGACAGAAGAGACCCAGTACTTC. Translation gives CASSGTEETQYF. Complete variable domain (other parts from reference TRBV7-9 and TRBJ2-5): DTGVSQNPRHKITKRGQNVTFRCDPISEHNRLYWYRQTLGQGPEFLTYFQNEAQLEKSRLLSDRFSAERPKGSFSTLEIQRTEQGDSAMYLCASSGTEETQYFGPGTRLLVL.

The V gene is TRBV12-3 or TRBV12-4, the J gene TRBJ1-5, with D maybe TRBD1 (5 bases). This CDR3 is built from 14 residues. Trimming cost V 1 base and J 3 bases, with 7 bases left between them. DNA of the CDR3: TGTGCCAGCAGTTTAGTAGGGGCCAATCAGCCCCAGCATTTT. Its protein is CASSLVGANQPQHF.

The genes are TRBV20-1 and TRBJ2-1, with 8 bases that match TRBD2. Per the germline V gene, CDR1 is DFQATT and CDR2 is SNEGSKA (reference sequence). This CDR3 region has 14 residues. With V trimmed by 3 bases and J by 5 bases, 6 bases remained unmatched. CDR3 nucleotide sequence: TGCAGTGCTAGTCTTTTGACTAGCGACAATGAGCAGTTCTTC. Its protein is CSASLLTSDNEQFF.

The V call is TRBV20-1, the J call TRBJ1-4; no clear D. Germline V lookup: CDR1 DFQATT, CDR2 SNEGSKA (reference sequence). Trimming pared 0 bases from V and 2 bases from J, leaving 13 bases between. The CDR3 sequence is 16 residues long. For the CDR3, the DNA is TGCAGTGCTAGAGATAGGAAACTTTCGACTAATGAAAAACTGTTTTTT. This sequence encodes CSARDRKLSTNEKLFF.

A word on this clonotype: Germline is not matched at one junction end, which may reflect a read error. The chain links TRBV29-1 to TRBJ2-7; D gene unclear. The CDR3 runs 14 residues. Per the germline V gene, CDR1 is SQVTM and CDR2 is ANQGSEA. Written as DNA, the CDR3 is TGCGGCGTTGTGAGCCGCGGAAGCTCCTACGAGCAGTACTTC. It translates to CGVVSRGSSYEQYF.

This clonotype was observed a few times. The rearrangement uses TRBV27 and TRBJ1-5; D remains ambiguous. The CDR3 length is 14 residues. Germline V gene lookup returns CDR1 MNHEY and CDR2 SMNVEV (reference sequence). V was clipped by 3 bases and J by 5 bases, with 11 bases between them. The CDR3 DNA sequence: TGTGCCAGCAGTTTTGCCGGGGTCCATCAGCCCCAGCATTTT. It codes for CASSFAGVHQPQHF.

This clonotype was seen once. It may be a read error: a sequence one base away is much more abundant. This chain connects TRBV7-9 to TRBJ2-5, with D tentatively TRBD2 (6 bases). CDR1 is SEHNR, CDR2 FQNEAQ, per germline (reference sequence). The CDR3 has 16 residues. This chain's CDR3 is CARSSSTSTIRETQYF. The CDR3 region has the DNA TGTGCCCGCAGCTCTTCGACTAGTACAATTCGCGAGACCCAGTACTTC.

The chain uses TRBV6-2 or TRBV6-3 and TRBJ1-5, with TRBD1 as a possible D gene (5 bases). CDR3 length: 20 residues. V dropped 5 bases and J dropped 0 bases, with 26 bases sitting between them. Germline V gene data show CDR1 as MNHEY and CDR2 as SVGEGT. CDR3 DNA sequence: TGTGCCAGCAGTCCGGGGATAATTCCTTATAGCGGGGGTAGCAATCAGCCCCAGCATTTT. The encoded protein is CASSPGIIPYSGGSNQPQHF.

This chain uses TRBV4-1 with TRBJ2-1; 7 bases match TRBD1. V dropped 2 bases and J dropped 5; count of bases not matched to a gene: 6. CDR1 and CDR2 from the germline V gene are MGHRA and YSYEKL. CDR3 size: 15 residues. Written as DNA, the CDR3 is TGCGCCAGCAGCCAATTACAGGGGAGCAACAATGAGCAGTTCTTC. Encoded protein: CASSQLQGSNNEQFF.

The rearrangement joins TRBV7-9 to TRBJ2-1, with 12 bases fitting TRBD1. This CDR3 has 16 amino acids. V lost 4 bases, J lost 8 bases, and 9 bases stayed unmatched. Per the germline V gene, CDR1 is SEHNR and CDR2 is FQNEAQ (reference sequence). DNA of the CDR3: TGTGCCAGCAGCTCGACCGGGACAGGGGGCTGGGATGAGCAGTTCTTC. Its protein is CASSSTGTGGWDEQFF.